What follows are 30 T cell receptor beta chains derived from one specimen sequenced in a study of blood T cell repertoires in COVID-19. Libraries were prepared by immunoSEQ multiplex PCR; TCRdb keeps only in-frame clonotypes and omits some of them. Among just over 250,000 clones listed, approximately 87% were seen once. Material: peripheral blood. These receptor sequences come from a woman aged 45 to 65 with acute or convalescent COVID-19.

The chain recombines TRBV5-1 with TRBJ1-4; TRBD1 aligns across 9 bases. This CDR3 region has 14 residues. Germline V gene sequence: CDR1 SGHRS, CDR2 YFSETQ. Trimming took 5 bases from V and 8 from J; bases not matched to a gene: 7. CDR3: CASRPQGAAEKLFF. CDR3 DNA sequence: TGCGCCAGCAGACCACAGGGGGCGGCGGAAAAACTGTTTTTT.

This chain links TRBV11-3 with TRBJ1-6, with D unclear. CDR3 length: 15 amino acids. V dropped 0 bases and J dropped 5 bases, with 8 bases sitting between them. Germline-derived CDR1 and CDR2 are SGHNT and YENEEA. The DNA of the CDR3 is TGTGCCAGCAGCTTAGATCCGGGAGATAATTCACCCCTCCACTTT. Protein product: CASSLDPGDNSPLHF.

This chain uses TRBV7-3 with TRBJ2-1; TRBD1 matches 10 bases. CDR3 length: 19 amino acids. Trimming took 1 base from V and 5 from J; bases not matched to a gene: 14. Germline V gene data show CDR1 as SGHTA and CDR2 as FQGTGA. The CDR3 DNA reads as TGTGCCAGCAGCTTAAGGTTTAGGGGACAGGGGAATTTAGACAATGAGCAGTTCTTC. This codes for CASSLRFRGQGNLDNEQFF.

The V and J genes are TRBV18 and TRBJ2-1; no clear D. CDR3 length equals 13 residues. From germline, CDR1 is KGHSH and CDR2 LQKENI. Trimming left V 3 bases short and J 7 bases short, with 10 bases between. CDR3 protein: CASSPGPRNEQFF. The CDR3 region has the DNA TGTGCCAGCTCACCTGGGCCCAGGAATGAGCAGTTCTTC.

This rearrangement joins TRBV5-1 to TRBJ1-4, with 7 bases lining up with TRBD1. Germline V lookup: CDR1 SGHRS, CDR2 YFSETQ. The CDR3 has 14 residues. Trimming removed 4 bases from V and 5 bases from J; junction bases left unmatched: 5. Here the CDR3 reads CASSPRDSNEKLFF. The CDR3, as DNA: TGCGCCAGCAGCCCACGGGACAGCAATGAAAAACTGTTTTTT.

The V and J genes are TRBV5-1 and TRBJ2-1; maybe TRBD2 (6 bases). Germline lookup yields CDR1 SGHRS and CDR2 YFSETQ. This CDR3 has 16 amino acids. Trimming removed 0 bases from V and 0 bases from J, with 10 bases in between. CDR3 in DNA: TGCGCCAGCAGCTTGGACGCGGGAAGCTCCTACAATGAGCAGTTCTTC. Translation gives CASSLDAGSSYNEQFF.

The chain carries TRBV4-3 and TRBJ2-3; 8 positions agree with TRBD2. This CDR3 is built from 17 residues. The junction had 14 bases not matched to a gene; V was cut back by 4 bases and J by 5 bases. Germline assignment: CDR1 LGHNA and CDR2 YSLEER. The CDR3 DNA follows: TGCGCCAGCAGCCCTTACCCCGGGGCGGGGGGCAAAGATACGCAGTATTTT. The encoded protein is CASSPYPGAGGKDTQYF.

This chain connects TRBV28 to TRBJ2-3; D perhaps matches TRBD1 (6 bases). This CDR3 is 15 amino acids long. Per germline, CDR1 MDHEN and CDR2 SYDVKM. The V and J ends lost 5 bases and 1 base respectively, with 13 bases between them. The CDR3, as DNA: TGTGCCAGCAGTCCCGGACAGTTTCGCACAGATACGCAGTATTTT. This encodes CASSPGQFRTDTQYF.

V is TRBV19 and J is TRBJ1-1; a weak D match, TRBD1 (5 bases). V shed 2 bases and J shed 6 bases, with 16 bases lying between them. The CDR3 totals 15 residues. Germline CDR1 LNHDA, CDR2 SQIVND (reference sequence). The CDR3, as DNA: TGTGCCAGTAGTATACCCAGGCAGGGAAAGGCTGAAGCTTTCTTT. It specifies CASSIPRQGKAEAFF.

The chain is built from TRBV4-2 and TRBJ1-2; 10 nucleotides agree with TRBD1. V was pared by 0 bases and J by 4 bases, with 17 bases of the junction left unmatched. This CDR3 contains 20 residues. The germline gives CDR1 LGHNA, CDR2 YNFKEQ. The CDR3 sequence: CASSQDAGKTGGGPPYGYTF. The CDR3 DNA reads TGTGCCAGCAGCCAAGATGCGGGGAAGACAGGGGGCGGTCCCCCCTATGGCTACACCTTC.

This chain connects TRBV27 to TRBJ1-3; 12 bases line up with TRBD1. J was trimmed by 6 bases and V by 11 bases; bases with no gene match: 17. From germline, CDR1 is MNHEY and CDR2 SMNVEV (reference sequence). The CDR3 contains 17 residues. The CDR3 region has the DNA TGTGCCCGCCCGGGGACAGGGGGCGAGAGGATGGAAAACACCATATATTTT. Amino acids: CARPGTGGERMENTIYF.

The V gene is TRBV19, the J gene TRBJ2-2, with TRBD2 matching over 14 bases. Germline V gene lookup returns CDR1 LNHDA and CDR2 SQIVND (reference sequence). The CDR3 totals 19 residues. J lost 7 bases, V lost 5 bases, and 15 bases had no gene match. CDR3 protein: CASSSETGVGLAGVGELFF. The CDR3 DNA reads TGTGCCAGTAGTTCAGAGACAGGGGTGGGACTAGCGGGAGTCGGGGAGCTGTTTTTT.

The chain links TRBV19 to TRBJ2-1; TRBD2 agrees at 8 bases. CDR3 size: 19 residues. J was trimmed by 2 bases and V by 3 bases; bases with no gene match: 15. Germline lookup yields CDR1 LNHDA and CDR2 SQIVND (reference sequence). The CDR3 DNA is TGTGCCAGTAGTATGGGGCCCCCGGGGGCGGGAGGTCCCTACAATGAGCAGTTCTTC. Residues: CASSMGPPGAGGPYNEQFF.

The V gene is TRBV7-3, the J gene TRBJ2-1; 8 nucleotides line up with TRBD1. Germline V gives CDR1 SGHTA, CDR2 FQGTGA. This CDR3 has 15 amino acids. The V and J ends lost 6 bases and 8 bases, in that order; junction bases with no gene match: 12. This chain's CDR3 is CASSPGPGGLYEQFF. CDR3 in DNA: TGTGCCAGCAGTCCAGGGCCAGGGGGCTTGTATGAGCAGTTCTTC.

A note on this clone: This CDR3 is also generated by other DNA sequences in the sample. The chain uses TRBV28 and TRBJ1-1; tentatively, D is TRBD1 (6 bases). Germline V CDR1 and CDR2: MDHEN, SYDVKM. The length of the CDR3 is 13 residues. V lost 6 bases, J lost 1 base, and 9 bases lay in between. The CDR3 reads CASSLTGNTEAFF. The CDR3 DNA is TGTGCCAGCAGCCTGACAGGGAACACTGAAGCTTTCTTT.

The chain joins TRBV24-1 to TRBJ2-1, with 8 bases that match TRBD1. Germline V lookup: CDR1 KGHDR, CDR2 SFDVKD. The CDR3 is made up of 15 amino acids. Losses at the gene ends were 5 bases for V and 3 bases for J; bases not matched to a gene: 5. The CDR3, as DNA: TGTGCCACCAGTGTTGCAGGGGGCATCTACAATGAGCAGTTCTTC. Its protein product is CATSVAGGIYNEQFF.

This clone was picked up one time. Other DNA sequences in the same sample also yield this CDR3. The CDR3 protein is CASSLGQAGYGYTF. Written as DNA, the CDR3 is TGTGCCAGCAGTTTAGGGCAGGCCGGCTATGGCTACACCTTC. The chain links TRBV28 to TRBJ1-2; no reliable D call. Germline CDR1 is MDHEN and CDR2 is SYDVKM. The V gene lost 2 bases and the J gene lost 4 bases, with 11 bases spanning the gap. The CDR3 is 14 amino acids.

This clone has only a few counts. Other nucleotide sequences in the sample specify the same CDR3. V is TRBV18 and J is TRBJ2-1; 13 bases match TRBD2. V lost 3 bases and J lost 5; bases outside the gene matches: 1. The germline V gene has CDR1 KGHSH and CDR2 LQKENI. The CDR3 extends over 15 amino acids. As DNA, the CDR3 is TGTGCCAGCTCACCCGGGACTAGCGGGAACAATGAGCAGTTCTTC. Its protein product is CASSPGTSGNNEQFF.

This sequence joins TRBV27 and TRBJ2-5; 15 positions agree with TRBD2. This CDR3 contains 15 residues. Germline CDR1 MNHEY, CDR2 SMNVEV (reference sequence). The ends lost 5 bases at V and 6 bases at J; junction bases unmatched: 4. The CDR3 nucleotides are TGTGCCAGCAGTGACGGGACTAGCGGGAGGAAGACCCAGTACTTC. Encoded protein: CASSDGTSGRKTQYF.

V and J are TRBV29-1 and TRBJ1-1; TRBD1 is a possible D gene (6 bases). Per germline, CDR1 SQVTM and CDR2 ANQGSEA. Trimming stripped 5 bases from V and 0 bases from J, with 10 bases between. The CDR3 totals 13 residues. For the CDR3, the DNA is TGCAGCGTTTTCAGGGGCATGAACACTGAAGCTTTCTTT. Encoded protein: CSVFRGMNTEAFF.

This clone was seen a few times. This sequence joins TRBV3-1 (or the pseudogene TRBV3-2) and TRBJ2-7; a possible D gene is TRBD2 (6 bases). Trimming removed 2 bases at V and 0 bases at J, with 14 bases between. The CDR3 length is 16 residues. The germline CDR1 and CDR2 sequences are LGHDT and YNNKEL (reference sequence). The DNA for the CDR3 is TGTGCCAGCAGCCAATCCGGGACTCTGAACTCCTACGAGCAGTACTTC. It codes for CASSQSGTLNSYEQYF.

The chain couples TRBV5-1 to TRBJ2-3; a possible D gene is TRBD1 (5 bases). This CDR3 has 16 amino acids. V lost 3 bases and J lost 1, with 15 bases in between. Germline CDR1 reads SGHRS; CDR2 reads YFSETQ. CDR3 nucleotide sequence: TGCGCCAGCAGCTCCGCAGGGCCTGTCGGCACAGATACGCAGTATTTT. Residues: CASSSAGPVGTDTQYF. The whole variable domain, remainder taken from reference TRBV5-1 and TRBJ2-3, is KAGVTQTPRYLIKTRGQQVTLSCSPISGHRSVSWYQQTPGQGLQFLFEYFSETQRNKGNFPGRFSGRQFSNSRSEMNVSTLELGDSALYLCASSSAGPVGTDTQYFGPGTRLTVL.

The rearrangement uses TRBV5-1 and TRBJ2-7; D perhaps matches TRBD2 (6 bases). Germline V gene sequence: CDR1 SGHRS, CDR2 YFSETQ. V lost 0 bases and J lost 4, with 11 bases in between. The CDR3 has 14 amino acids. The CDR3 nucleotides read TGCGCCAGCAGCTTGGGGCAGGAGGGTTACGAGCAGTACTTC. It yields the protein CASSLGQEGYEQYF.

V and J are TRBV3-1 (or the pseudogene TRBV3-2) and TRBJ2-7; tentatively, D is TRBD2 (7 bases). CDR3 length: 14 amino acids. The V end lost 1 base, the J end lost 2 bases, and 9 bases lay between the germline ends. Germline V gene data show CDR1 as LGHDT and CDR2 as YNNKEL (reference sequence). CDR3 DNA: TGTGCCAGCAGCCAAGGGGGGGGCCCCTACGAGCAGTACTTC. This gives the protein CASSQGGGPYEQYF.

The rearrangement links TRBV18 to TRBJ2-7; TRBD2 is a possible D gene (5 bases). This CDR3 has 14 residues. Germline-derived CDR1 and CDR2 are KGHSH and LQKENI. Trimming pared 0 bases from V and 7 bases from J, leaving 13 bases between. CDR3 residues: CASSPPTRSGEQYF. The CDR3 nucleotides are TGTGCCAGCTCACCACCGACGAGGTCGGGAGAGCAGTACTTC.

This clone was seen once. The DNA of the CDR3 is TGTGCCAGCAGTGTGACTCCAGATACGCAGTATTTT. It translates to CASSVTPDTQYF. The chain combines TRBV27 with TRBJ2-3, with D unclear. This CDR3 has 12 amino acids. The germline V gene has CDR1 MNHEY and CDR2 SMNVEV (reference sequence). Trimming cost V 5 bases and J 4 bases, with 7 bases left between them.

This clone occurred once. The chain has TRBV4-3 and TRBJ2-2; the match to TRBD1 covers 7 bases. The V segment lost 2 bases and the J segment 1 base; nucleotides outside the gene matches: 7. CDR1 and CDR2 (germline): LGHNA, YSLEER. The CDR3 is 17 residues long. The CDR3 reads CASSQKTGTVNTGELFF. The CDR3 coding sequence is TGCGCCAGCAGCCAAAAAACCGGGACAGTGAACACCGGGGAGCTGTTTTTT.

The rearrangement uses TRBV19 and TRBJ2-3, with 14 bases lining up with TRBD2. Germline trimming cut 9 bases from V and 6 bases from J; bases unmatched to any gene: 5. The germline CDR1 and CDR2 sequences are LNHDA and SQIVND (reference sequence). The CDR3 is made up of 14 amino acids. In DNA form, the CDR3 reads TGTGCCAGCCGGACTAGCGGGAGGTTGGATACGCAGTATTTT. Protein sequence: CASRTSGRLDTQYF.

This clone appeared a single time. The rearrangement joins TRBV2 to TRBJ2-3, with 8 positions matching TRBD1. The V gene's germline CDR1 is SNHLY and CDR2 FYNNEI. V was clipped by 8 bases and J by 5 bases; unmatched bases: 9. The length of the CDR3 is 14 residues. The CDR3 bases are TGTGCCAGCTATCCGGACAGGGCTGGAGATACGCAGTATTTT. Translation: CASYPDRAGDTQYF.

The table lists this clone with a few counts. The gene calls are TRBV5-6 and TRBJ2-7; possibly TRBD1 for D (6 bases). The germline V gene has CDR1 SGHDT and CDR2 YYEEEE. CDR3 size: 16 residues. Trimming took off 4 bases at V and 2 bases at J, with 19 bases between the two ends. CDR3 sequence reads: CASSAGIRTETYEQYF. The DNA of the CDR3 is TGTGCCAGCAGCGCTGGGATTCGGACAGAAACCTACGAGCAGTACTTC.